The 21 T cell receptor beta chains presented below share a single source sample, sequenced in a study of blood T cells in healthy people across ages. Primers used in a second PCR of roughly 7 to 12 cycles were a sample-barcoded 5' primer and a J-beta primer mix. TCRdb ran MiXCR on the 5' RACE reads and lists one entry per CDR3 protein. The table has approximately 1.5 million distinct CDR3 sequences, about 32% seen once. Sequencing was done on a sample of blood. The receptors shown here come from a woman aged 25 to 39 in good health.

The CDR3 loop is CSARKESYEQYF. CDR3 coding DNA: TGCAGTGCTAGAAAGGAGTCCTACGAGCAGTACTTC. V gene TRBV20-1 combines with J gene TRBJ2-7; unclear D gene. Deletions cut 2 bases from V and 1 base from J, with 6 bases between. From germline, CDR1 is DFQATT and CDR2 SNEGSKA (reference sequence). The CDR3 consists of 12 residues.

This clonotype was found a few times. The chain combines TRBV30 with TRBJ1-2; D may be TRBD1 (5 bases). CDR3 length equals 13 residues. The V gene lost 3 bases and the J gene lost 2 bases, with 10 bases spanning the gap. Germline-derived CDR1 and CDR2 are GTSNPN and SVGIG (reference sequence). CDR3 DNA sequence: TGTGCCTGGAGGGCCTCAGGGAACTATGGCTACACCTTC. Its translation is CAWRASGNYGYTF. The full variable domain, with the rest looked up from reference TRBV30 and TRBJ1-2, is SQTIHQWPATLVQPVGSPLSLECTVEGTSNPNLYWYRQAAGRGLQLLFYSVGIGQISSEVPQNLSASRPQDRQFILSSKKLLLSDSGFYLCAWRASGNYGYTFGSGTRLTVV.

CDR3 in amino acids: CASSPGDRGTSSYEQYF. CDR3 nucleotide sequence: TGTGCCAGCAGTCCCGGGGACAGGGGAACAAGCTCCTACGAGCAGTACTTC. The chain uses TRBV28 and TRBJ2-7; TRBD1 aligns across 10 bases. Losses at the gene ends were 5 bases for V and 0 bases for J; bases not matched to a gene: 10. CDR3 length: 17 amino acids. From germline, CDR1 is MDHEN and CDR2 SYDVKM. The full variable domain, its missing parts supplied by reference TRBV28 and TRBJ2-7, is DVKVTQSSRYLVKRTGEKVFLECVQDMDHENMFWYRQDPGLGLRLIYFSYDVKMKEKGDIPEGYSVSREKKERFSLILESASTNQTSMYLCASSPGDRGTSSYEQYFGPGTRLTVT.

The V call is TRBV14, the J call TRBJ1-1, with 7 positions matching TRBD1. This CDR3 region has 17 residues. Germline V CDR1 and CDR2: SGHDN, FVKESK. Trimming at V came to 0 bases and at J to 3 bases, leaving 10 bases not matched to a gene. This chain's CDR3 is CASSQDERGRRYTEAFF. The CDR3 region has the DNA TGTGCCAGCAGCCAAGATGAGAGGGGGCGGAGGTACACTGAAGCTTTCTTT.

This clonotype has only one observation. The genes are TRBV7-3 and TRBJ1-1; no definite D call. Trimming stripped 2 bases from V and 5 bases from J, with 12 bases between. Germline CDR1 and CDR2: SGHTA and FQGTGA. The CDR3 extends over 14 amino acids. This chain's CDR3 is CASSLLREGTEAFF. The DNA of the CDR3 is TGTGCCAGCAGCTTATTGAGGGAAGGGACTGAAGCTTTCTTT.

This clonotype came up a few times. This chain connects TRBV7-2 to TRBJ2-1; D might be TRBD2 (5 bases). The CDR3 sequence is 17 residues long. From germline, CDR1 is SGHTA and CDR2 FQGNSA. Trimming removed 2 bases at V and 1 base at J, with 15 bases between. In DNA form, the CDR3 reads TGTGCCAGCAGCTTAAGAAGCGGTCAAGTTTCCTACAATGAGCAGTTCTTC. Its translation is CASSLRSGQVSYNEQFF.

On this clonotype: Sequence at one end of the junction differs from germline and may be a read error. The V and J genes are TRBV20-1 and TRBJ2-5; 7 nucleotides match TRBD2. This CDR3 has 15 amino acids. Germline V lookup: CDR1 DFQATT, CDR2 SNEGSKA (reference sequence). The CDR3 DNA is TGCGGTGCAGACGAGGGTAGCGGGTGGGTCGGAGAGCAGTACTTC. Its protein is CGADEGSGWVGEQYF.

The chain has TRBV18 and TRBJ2-3; 12 nucleotides line up with TRBD2. V lost 3 bases, J lost 5 bases, and 0 bases stayed unmatched. This CDR3 contains 14 residues. Germline CDR1 is KGHSH and CDR2 is LQKENI. The CDR3 DNA is TGTGCCAGCTCACCGACTAGCGGGAGAGATACGCAGTATTTT. It is translated as CASSPTSGRDTQYF.

This clonotype was seen a handful of times. This chain connects TRBV28 to TRBJ2-7; TRBD2 is a possible D gene (6 bases). The CDR3 spans 14 residues. Looked up from germline, CDR1 is MDHEN and CDR2 is SYDVKM. V was trimmed by 7 bases and J by 2 bases, leaving 15 bases between them. CDR3 in DNA: TGTGCCAGCACCACGGGGGAGACTACCTACGAGCAGTACTTC. Translated, it gives CASTTGETTYEQYF.

This clonotype came up a few times. The V gene is TRBV3-1, the J gene TRBJ2-5; maybe TRBD1 (5 bases). Germline V gives CDR1 LGHDT, CDR2 YNNKEL (reference sequence). The CDR3 runs 17 residues. The germline V and J ends were trimmed by 1 base and 1 base, with 16 bases remaining between them. CDR3 residues: CASSQGYRGTFQETQYF. The CDR3 DNA reads TGTGCCAGCAGCCAAGGATATAGGGGAACGTTCCAAGAGACCCAGTACTTC.

V is TRBV20-1 and J is TRBJ1-2; 8 nucleotides match TRBD1. J lost 7 bases, V lost 7 bases, and 11 bases had no gene match. Germline loops: CDR1 DFQATT, CDR2 SNEGSKA (reference sequence). This CDR3 has 13 residues. This CDR3 reads CSVAGGTGSGYTF. CDR3 coding DNA: TGCAGTGTTGCAGGGGGCACCGGGTCTGGCTACACCTTC.

CDR3: CSARGTVTGEQYF. As DNA, the CDR3 is TGCAGTGCCAGGGGCACAGTGACGGGCGAGCAGTACTTC. V is TRBV20-1 and J is TRBJ2-7; D might be TRBD1 (6 bases). CDR3 length equals 13 residues. The V gene lost 6 bases and the J gene lost 6 bases, with 18 bases spanning the gap. CDR1 is DFQATT and CDR2 is SNEGSKA in the germline V gene (reference sequence).

This chain uses TRBV25-1 with TRBJ2-7; the match to TRBD2 covers 8 bases. This CDR3 has 14 residues. V lost 6 bases and J lost 5; bases outside the gene matches: 9. The germline V gene has CDR1 MGHDK and CDR2 SYGVNS. The CDR3 is CASSIAGRVDEQYF. The CDR3 region has the DNA TGTGCCAGCAGCATAGCGGGAAGGGTAGACGAGCAGTACTTC.

The V gene is TRBV5-6, the J gene TRBJ1-1; D is ambiguous. The length of the CDR3 is 15 residues. Germline loops: CDR1 SGHDT, CDR2 YYEEEE. Between the trimmed V and J ends, which lost 1 base and 1 base, there was a span of 11 bases. CDR3 in DNA: TGTGCCAGCAGCTTGATGACGGGAGGGAACACTGAAGCTTTCTTT. It translates to CASSLMTGGNTEAFF.

This clonotype was seen only a few times. The rearrangement links TRBV7-9 to TRBJ2-7; TRBD1 matches at 8 bases. Germline-derived CDR1 and CDR2 are SEHNR and FQNEAQ (reference sequence). The CDR3 is made up of 14 amino acids. V shed 4 bases, J shed 5 bases, and the junction held 7 bases outside the gene matches. In nucleotides, the CDR3 is TGTGCCAGCAGCTCCGAAGCGGACAGGGACGAGCAGTACTTC. This encodes CASSSEADRDEQYF.

The chain recombines TRBV10-3 with TRBJ1-4; 10 bases are a match to TRBD1. CDR1 ENHRY and CDR2 SYGVKD come from the germline V gene. V was clipped by 6 bases and J by 8 bases; unmatched bases: 6. The CDR3 consists of 14 residues. The CDR3 DNA follows: TGTGCCATCAGCGGGGACAGGGGCTACGAAAAACTGTTTTTT. Translated: CAISGDRGYEKLFF.

The J gene is TRBJ1-2, the V gene TRBV29-1; D is unresolved. Germline loops: CDR1 SQVTM, CDR2 ANQGSEA. Trimming stripped 0 bases from V and 5 bases from J, with 16 bases between. The CDR3 contains 15 residues. The CDR3 DNA sequence: TGCAGCGTTGAAGATTCAATGCAGGCACTTTATGGCTACACCTTC. Amino acids: CSVEDSMQALYGYTF.

This sequence joins TRBV2 and TRBJ2-3; D gene ambiguous. In germline, CDR1 is SNHLY, CDR2 FYNNEI. The V end lost 6 bases, the J end lost 0 bases, and 10 bases lay between the germline ends. The CDR3 is made up of 14 amino acids. Written as DNA, the CDR3 is TGTGCCAGCAGGGACGCTCCTAGCACAGATACGCAGTATTTT. It yields the protein CASRDAPSTDTQYF. The full variable domain, completed using reference TRBV2 and TRBJ2-3, is EPEVTQTPSHQVTQMGQEVILRCVPISNHLYFYWYRQILGQKVEFLVSFYNNEISEKSEIFDDQFSVERPDGSNFTLKIRSTKLEDSAMYFCASRDAPSTDTQYFGPGTRLTVL.

This clonotype showed up just a few times. The chain recombines TRBV6-6 with TRBJ1-1; 7 nucleotides line up with TRBD1. J gave up 1 base and V 4 bases, and 3 bases lay outside the gene matches. The CDR3 is made up of 14 amino acids. In germline, CDR1 is MNHNY, CDR2 SVGAGI (reference sequence). The CDR3 spells CASSSDRTNTEAFF. CDR3 nucleotides: TGTGCCAGCAGTTCGGACAGGACGAACACTGAAGCTTTCTTT.

CDR3 sequence (DNA): TGTGCCAGCAGTATCGGACAAATCGCCTCCTACGAGCAGTACTTC. This encodes CASSIGQIASYEQYF. This rearrangement joins TRBV3-1 to TRBJ2-7; D might be TRBD1 (5 bases). The CDR3 has 15 residues. Trimming removed 6 bases at V and 0 bases at J, with 15 bases between. The germline V gene encodes CDR1 LGHDT and CDR2 YNNKEL (reference sequence).

This clonotype was observed a few times. The genes are TRBV5-1 and TRBJ2-3; 8 bases agree with TRBD1. The CDR3 length is 12 residues. The trim removed 0 bases at V and 12 bases at J, leaving 3 bases unmatched. Germline CDR1 is SGHRS and CDR2 is YFSETQ. Here the CDR3 DNA reads TGCGCCAGCAGCTTGGAGGGGACAGGTCAGTATTTT. Protein: CASSLEGTGQYF.